These 2 T cell receptor beta chains were sequenced from one sample in a study of CD8 T cells in ankylosing spondylitis. For these TCRs, the target antigens are not known. Study outcomes and limitations: Under 10 highly homologous variants formed a TCR beta motif that appeared characteristic of ankylosing spondylitis blood.

TCRdb analysed the 5' RACE reads with MiXCR anew, one entry per CDR3 protein. Of roughly 700,000 distinct CDR3 sequences in the sample, 15% to 20% were seen once. Sequencing was done on a sample of blood, either unsorted or a sorted T cell fraction (not recorded which). The origin of the receptors is a male donor with ankylosing spondylitis.

The chain combines TRBV5-1 with TRBJ2-1; D gene unclear. Looked up from germline, CDR1 is SGHRS and CDR2 is YFSETQ. This CDR3 region has 16 residues. V lost 0 bases and J lost 7, with 17 bases in between. CDR3 DNA: TGCGCCAGCAGCTTGGCCGGTTTTTCTTCAGGAAATGAGCAGTTCTTC. This translates into CASSLAGFSSGNEQFF. The whole variable domain, remainder taken from reference TRBV5-1 and TRBJ2-1, is KAGVTQTPRYLIKTRGQQVTLSCSPISGHRSVSWYQQTPGQGLQFLFEYFSETQRNKGNFPGRFSGRQFSNSRSEMNVSTLELGDSALYLCASSLAGFSSGNEQFFGPGTRLTVL.

This chain connects TRBV6-1 to TRBJ1-2; 9 nucleotides align to TRBD1. Germline V gives CDR1 MNHNS, CDR2 SASEGT. Trimming removed 4 bases from V and 6 bases from J; junction bases left unmatched: 3. The CDR3 runs to 13 residues. DNA of the CDR3: TGTGCCAGCAGTGCCCGGGACAGGGATGGCTACACCTTC. This sequence encodes CASSARDRDGYTF.